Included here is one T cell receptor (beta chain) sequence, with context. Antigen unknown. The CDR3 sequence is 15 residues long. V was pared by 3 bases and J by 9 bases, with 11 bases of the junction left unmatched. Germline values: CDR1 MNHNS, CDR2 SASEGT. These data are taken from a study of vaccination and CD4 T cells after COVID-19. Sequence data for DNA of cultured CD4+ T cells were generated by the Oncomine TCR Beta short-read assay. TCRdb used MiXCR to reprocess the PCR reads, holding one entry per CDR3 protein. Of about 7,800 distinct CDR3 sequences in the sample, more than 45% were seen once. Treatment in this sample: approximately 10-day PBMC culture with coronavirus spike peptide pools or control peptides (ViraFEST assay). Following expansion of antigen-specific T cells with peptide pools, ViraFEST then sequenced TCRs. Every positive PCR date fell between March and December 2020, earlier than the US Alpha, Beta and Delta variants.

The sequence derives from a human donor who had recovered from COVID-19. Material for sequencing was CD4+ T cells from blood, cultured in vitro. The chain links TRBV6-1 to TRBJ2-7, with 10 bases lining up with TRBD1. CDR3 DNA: TGTGCCAGCAGTGACGGGACAGGGGCTTATGGGGGGCAGTACTTC. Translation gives CASSDGTGAYGGQYF.